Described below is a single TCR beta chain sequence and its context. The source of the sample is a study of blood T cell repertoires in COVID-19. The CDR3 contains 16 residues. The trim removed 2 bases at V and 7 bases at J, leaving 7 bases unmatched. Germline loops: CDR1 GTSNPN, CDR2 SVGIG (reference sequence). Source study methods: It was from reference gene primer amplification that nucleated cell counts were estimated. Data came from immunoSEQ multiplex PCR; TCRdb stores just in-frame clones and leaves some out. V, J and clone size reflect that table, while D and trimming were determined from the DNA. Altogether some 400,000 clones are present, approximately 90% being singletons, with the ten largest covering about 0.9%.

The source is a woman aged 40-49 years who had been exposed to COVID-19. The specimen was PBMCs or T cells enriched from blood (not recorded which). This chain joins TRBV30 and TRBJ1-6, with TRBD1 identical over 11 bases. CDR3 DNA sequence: TGTGCCTGGAGTTTCCGGGACAGGGGGTTCAATTCACCCCTCCACTTT. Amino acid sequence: CAWSFRDRGFNSPLHF.